These T cell receptor beta chains were read from a single sample in a study of shared clonotypes between healthy human individuals. Libraries were prepared by immunoSEQ multiplex PCR; TCRdb keeps only in-frame clonotypes and omits some of them. The repertoire holds about 2 million clones, with roughly 94% as singletons. Material for sequencing was naive CD4+ T cells sorted from blood. The receptors were gathered from a young man in good health. CDR3s include the opening cysteine and the closing phenylalanine or tryptophan. The order of the fields is D gene, J gene, V gene, clone size, CDR3 DNA, CDR3 protein. A D gene is named only where the DNA matches it firmly. Some rows have no size entry. The others give once, few or many, or a class for an expanded clone.

>NA|TRBJ2-2|TRBV5-1|NA
TGCGCCAGCAGCTTGGGTATGGCCGACACCGGGGAGCTGTTTTTT
CASSLGMADTGELFF
>TRBD1|TRBJ2-3|TRBV7-9|NA
TGTGCCAGCAGCCCTGACAGGGGGCCTGAAGATACGCAGTATTTT
CASSPDRGPEDTQYF
>TRBD1|TRBJ2-5|TRBV2|NA
TGTGCCAGCAGTGGACAGGGGGTCGGGGAAGAGACCCAGTACTTC
CASSGQGVGEETQYF
>NA|TRBJ1-2|TRBV5-5|once
TGTGCCAGCAGCTTGAAGGACAGCCCCTATGGCTACACCTTC
CASSLKDSPYGYTF
>TRBD1|TRBJ1-5|TRBV19|NA
TGTGCCAGTAGTAGCGGGACAGGGAGGTTTAATCAGCCCCAGCATTTT
CASSSGTGRFNQPQHF
>NA|TRBJ1-5|TRBV18|NA
TGTGCCAGCTCACCATTGGGGCGGGGGGCGAGAGATCAGCCCCAGCATTTT
CASSPLGRGARDQPQHF
>TRBD1|TRBJ2-7|TRBV5-1|NA
TGCGCCAGCAGCCCGACAGGGGGCTCCTACGAGCAGTACTTC
CASSPTGGSYEQYF
>NA|TRBJ2-7|TRBV10-3|NA
TGTGCCATCAGTGAGTCGATAGGGGCCGCCGAGCAGTACTTC
CAISESIGAAEQYF
>NA|TRBJ1-3|TRBV2|NA
TGTGCCAGCAATAACTGGGATGGAAACACCATATATTTT
CASNNWDGNTIYF
>TRBD1|TRBJ2-5|TRBV9|NA
TGTGCCAGCAGCGTAGCGGGACAGGGGTACCAAGAGACCCAGTACTTC
CASSVAGQGYQETQYF
>NA|TRBJ2-5|TRBV5-1|NA
TGCGCCAGCGGGGGTCAAGAGACCCAGTACTTC
CASGGQETQYF
>NA|TRBJ2-7|TRBV5-6|NA
TGTGCCAGCAGCTTGGGGCAGAACTACGAGCAGTACTTC
CASSLGQNYEQYF
>NA|TRBJ2-7|TRBV5-4|NA
TGTGCCAGCAGCCTGGGAATCGGGGGGCGATCCTCCTACGAGCAGTACTTC
CASSLGIGGRSSYEQYF
>NA|TRBJ2-7|TRBV5-1|NA
TGCGCCAGCAGCCCCCTGGGTAAGACTAGTAACGAGCAGTACTTC
CASSPLGKTSNEQYF
>NA|TRBJ1-1|TRBV18|NA
TGTGCCAGCTCACCACCAAGGAGGTCGGACACTGAAGCTTTCTTT
CASSPPRRSDTEAFF
>TRBD2|TRBJ2-5|TRBV2|NA
TGTGCCAGCAGTGCTGCGGGGGGCCAAGAGACCCAGTACTTC
CASSAAGGQETQYF
>NA|TRBJ2-7|TRBV6-5|NA
TGTGCCAGCAGTTACTCGCCAGGGGCTTACGAGCAGTACTTC
CASSYSPGAYEQYF
>NA|TRBJ2-2|TRBV5-6|NA
TGTGCCAGCAGCTTTCGGCAGACCACGAACACCGGGGAGCTGTTTTTT
CASSFRQTTNTGELFF
>NA|TRBJ2-3|TRBV5-8|NA
TGTGCCAGCAGCTTGGGGCGGGAACCTGGGGCCTACACAGATACGCAGTATTTT
CASSLGREPGAYTDTQYF
>TRBD1|TRBJ1-2|TRBV7-8|once
TGTGCCAGCAGCTTAGGGGGACAGGGGCCCTATGGCTACACCTTC
CASSLGGQGPYGYTF
>TRBD2|TRBJ2-1|TRBV6-1|NA
TGTGCCAGCAGTGAAGGGCTAGCGGGGGCCTACAATGAGCAGTTCTTC
CASSEGLAGAYNEQFF
>NA|TRBJ1-6|TRBV13|NA
TGTGCCAGCACCCCAACCGCGAATTCACCCCTCCACTTT
CASTPTANSPLHF
>TRBD1|TRBJ1-2|TRBV18|NA
TGTGCCAGCTCACCACTAGGGACAGGGGACTATGGCTACACCTTC
CASSPLGTGDYGYTF
>TRBD2|TRBJ2-7|TRBV11-2|NA
TGTGCCAGCAGCCCTACTAGCGGGAGCTACGAGCAGTACTTC
CASSPTSGSYEQYF